Listed here are 16 T cell receptor beta chains from one sample, sequenced in a study of cytomegalovirus exposure and HLA in healthy donors. Researchers ran the PCR with 60 Vbeta and 13 Jbeta primers. Profiled with immunoSEQ multiplex PCR; TCRdb holds only in-frame clones, not every one. The table has 150,000 to 200,000 clones, over 75% seen once; the top ten hold approximately 6%. Source material: PBMCs. All receptors come from a man aged 35 to 55 in good health and CMV-seropositive.

The V gene is TRBV5-6, the J gene TRBJ2-7, with TRBD1 matching over 11 bases. Germline CDR1 is SGHDT and CDR2 is YYEEEE. The CDR3 covers 17 residues. J lost 0 bases, V lost 1 base, and 6 bases had no gene match. This CDR3 is CASSLTSGTGGSYEQYF. CDR3 nucleotide sequence: TGTGCCAGCAGCTTGACCTCCGGGACAGGGGGCTCCTACGAGCAGTACTTC.

J is TRBJ2-7 and V is TRBV27; a weak D match, TRBD1 (7 bases). The germline CDR1 and CDR2 sequences are MNHEY and SMNVEV (reference sequence). Trimming removed 1 base from V and 4 bases from J, with 11 bases in between. This CDR3 region has 14 residues. The CDR3 protein is CASSLWGDRYEQYF. Written as DNA, the CDR3 is TGTGCCAGCAGTTTATGGGGGGACAGATACGAGCAGTACTTC.

The CDR3 coding sequence is TGTGCCAGCAGCTTTACCAACAACTACGAGCAGTACTTC. Amino acid sequence: CASSFTNNYEQYF. This chain connects TRBV11-2 to TRBJ2-7; no clear D. V was trimmed by 3 bases and J by 3 bases, leaving 9 bases between them. CDR3 length: 13 amino acids. CDR1 SGHAT and CDR2 FQNNGV come from the germline V gene.

The chain links TRBV19 to TRBJ1-2; D perhaps matches TRBD1 (5 bases). CDR1 is LNHDA, CDR2 SQIVND, per germline (reference sequence). The CDR3 has 12 amino acids. The V end was cut by 7 bases, the J end by 4 bases, with 10 bases between. The CDR3 loop reads CASTDSGYGYTF. In nucleotides, the CDR3 is TGTGCCAGTACCGACAGTGGCTATGGCTACACCTTC.

V usage is TRBV28 and J usage is TRBJ2-2, with D possibly TRBD2 on 5 matching bases. The CDR3 is 14 amino acids. The germline V and J ends were trimmed by 2 bases and 5 bases, with 9 bases remaining between them. CDR1 and CDR2 (germline): MDHEN, SYDVKM. Here the CDR3 DNA reads TGTGCCAGCAGTTTACAGCGGCGGACCGGGGAGCTGTTTTTT. This gives the protein CASSLQRRTGELFF.

The V gene is TRBV11-2, the J gene TRBJ1-5; a possible D gene is TRBD1 (6 bases). The V gene's germline CDR1 is SGHAT and CDR2 FQNNGV. V lost 4 bases, J lost 5 bases, and 15 bases lay in between. The CDR3 totals 15 residues. The CDR3 here is CASSSDNRADQPQHF. The DNA for the CDR3 is TGTGCCAGCAGCTCCGATAACAGGGCGGATCAGCCCCAGCATTTT.

Points on this clone: The junction departs from the called germline gene at one end, perhaps through a read error. The genes are TRBV7-9 and TRBJ1-2, with D unresolved. Per the germline V gene, CDR1 is SEHNR and CDR2 is FQNEAQ (reference sequence). The CDR3 loop spans 15 amino acids. The CDR3 sequence: CSSSLAGGANYGYTF. CDR3 sequence (DNA): TGTTCCAGCAGCTTAGCTGGAGGTGCTAACTATGGCTACACCTTC.

J is TRBJ2-1 and V is TRBV5-1, with TRBD2 identical over 14 bases. The germline gives CDR1 SGHRS, CDR2 YFSETQ. There are 17 residues in the CDR3. The ends lost 3 bases at V and 6 bases at J; junction bases unmatched: 8. The CDR3 protein is CASSSGLAGGGGNEQFF. The CDR3 nucleotides are TGCGCCAGCAGCTCTGGACTAGCGGGGGGCGGGGGCAATGAGCAGTTCTTC.

The chain employs TRBV15 and TRBJ1-5, with D uncertain. V lost 5 bases, J lost 3 bases, and 14 bases lay in between. The germline gives CDR1 LNHNV, CDR2 YYDKDF (reference sequence). This CDR3 region has 15 residues. CDR3 sequence (DNA): TGTGCCACCAGCCGGGAATCGTTGAACAATCAGCCCCAGCATTTT. Its protein is CATSRESLNNQPQHF.

The chain couples TRBV5-1 to TRBJ2-5; TRBD2 might be the D (6 bases). From germline, CDR1 is SGHRS and CDR2 YFSETQ. The CDR3 spans 15 residues. V was cut by 0 bases and J by 0 bases, with 9 bases left in between. The CDR3 protein is CASSLARLDQETQYF. The CDR3 DNA reads TGCGCCAGCAGCTTGGCCCGACTAGACCAAGAGACCCAGTACTTC.

The chain carries TRBV7-9 and TRBJ2-2, with 9 bases that match TRBD2. This CDR3 is built from 19 residues. With 1 base clipped from V and 1 base from J, the junction kept 10 bases outside the gene matches. From germline, CDR1 is SEHNR and CDR2 FQNEAQ (reference sequence). In DNA form, the CDR3 reads TGTGCCAGCAGCTTAGGGGGTAGCGGGGGCCTATTGAACACCGGGGAGCTGTTTTTT. Residues: CASSLGGSGGLLNTGELFF.

The chain has TRBV10-3 and TRBJ1-1, with TRBD1 identical over 9 bases. The CDR3 sequence is 14 residues long. The V and J ends lost 6 bases and 0 bases, in that order; junction bases with no gene match: 2. Germline V lookup: CDR1 ENHRY, CDR2 SYGVKD. The CDR3 here is CAIRGTGMNTEAFF. The CDR3 DNA reads TGTGCCATCAGGGGGACAGGGATGAACACTGAAGCTTTCTTT.

The chain joins TRBV9 to TRBJ2-7, with D tentatively TRBD1 (5 bases). The germline gives CDR1 SGDLS, CDR2 YYNGEE. Trimming left V 3 bases short and J 2 bases short, with 12 bases between. The CDR3 covers 14 residues. The CDR3 sequence: CASSEKGNPYEQYF. In DNA, the CDR3 is TGTGCCAGCAGCGAGAAGGGGAACCCCTACGAGCAGTACTTC.

This chain connects TRBV7-3 to TRBJ2-7, with 9 nucleotides matching TRBD1. CDR1 and CDR2 (germline): SGHTA, FQGTGA. Germline trimming cut 5 bases from V and 6 bases from J; bases unmatched to any gene: 8. The CDR3 is 14 amino acids. In DNA form, the CDR3 reads TGTGCCAGCAGCATGGGACAGGGACTGGGCGAGCAGTACTTC. This codes for CASSMGQGLGEQYF.

The chain couples TRBV2 to TRBJ1-4; D unclear. The CDR3 has 15 amino acids. CDR1 is SNHLY and CDR2 is FYNNEI in the germline V gene. V was cut by 2 bases and J by 3 bases, with 10 bases left in between. CDR3 DNA sequence: TGTGCCAGCAGTGAACTCGGGAATTCTAATGAAAAACTGTTTTTT. This encodes CASSELGNSNEKLFF.

The chain joins TRBV4-2 to TRBJ2-2; TRBD2 agrees at 7 bases. CDR1 and CDR2 (germline): LGHNA, YNFKEQ. The CDR3 consists of 17 residues. The V gene end was trimmed by 0 bases and the J gene end by 2 bases; junction bases not matched to a gene: 6. This chain's CDR3 is CASSQDASGANTGELFF. The CDR3 DNA reads as TGTGCCAGCAGCCAAGATGCTAGCGGTGCCAACACCGGGGAGCTGTTTTTT.